These 26 T cell receptor beta chains came from one sample sequenced in a study of cytomegalovirus exposure and HLA in healthy donors. Here immunoSEQ multiplex PCR was the method, and the copy in TCRdb shows in-frame clones only, minus some. The sample gives 60,000 to 70,000 clones, 75% to 90% of which show up once; around 1.7% is in the top ten. Material for sequencing was PBMCs. These receptors originate from a woman aged 18-29 years in good health and CMV-seronegative.

The V and J genes are TRBV7-9 and TRBJ2-7; TRBD2 matches 9 bases. The CDR3 extends over 13 amino acids. V gave up 5 bases and J gave up 4 bases; unmatched junction bases: 3. CDR1 and CDR2 from the germline V gene are SEHNR and FQNEAQ (reference sequence). The CDR3 DNA is TGTGCCAGCAGCCGACTAGCGGATTACGAGCAGTACTTC. Translation gives CASSRLADYEQYF.

The V gene is TRBV11-2, the J gene TRBJ2-7, with 9 bases identical to TRBD1. This CDR3 contains 14 residues. CDR1 is SGHAT, CDR2 FQNNGV, per germline. Trimming cost V 5 bases and J 3 bases; bases outside gene matches: 5. DNA of the CDR3: TGTGCCAGCAGCGGGGGACAGGGTTTCTACGAGCAGTACTTC. Amino acids: CASSGGQGFYEQYF.

This clone was detected only once. This chain uses TRBV7-6 with TRBJ2-5, with D maybe TRBD1 (5 bases). Trimming removed 6 bases from V and 4 bases from J, with 18 bases in between. Germline CDR1 and CDR2: SGHVS and FNYEAQ. CDR3 length: 15 amino acids. The CDR3, as DNA: TGTGCCAGCAGTTGGGGCCTCGGAATAGGAGAGACCCAGTACTTC. Protein sequence: CASSWGLGIGETQYF.

CDR3: CASSPIGTTGNTIYF. CDR3 bases: TGTGCCAGCTCACCGATCGGGACTACTGGAAACACCATATATTTT. The chain combines TRBV18 with TRBJ1-3; tentative D call: TRBD1 (5 bases). Germline V lookup: CDR1 KGHSH, CDR2 LQKENI. V was shortened by 3 bases and J by 2 bases, with 11 bases between the two germline ends. The CDR3 has 15 amino acids.

The V call is TRBV5-1, the J call TRBJ2-3; no clear D. The CDR3 runs 16 residues. Per the germline V gene, CDR1 is SGHRS and CDR2 is YFSETQ. V was trimmed by 1 base and J by 0 bases, leaving 12 bases between them. The CDR3, as DNA: TGCGCCAGCAGCTTGAATAGGAGAGTGAGCACAGATACGCAGTATTTT. Translated, it gives CASSLNRRVSTDTQYF.

The chain uses TRBV6-1 and TRBJ2-4; 7 nucleotides agree with TRBD2. The germline V gene has CDR1 MNHNS and CDR2 SASEGT. CDR3 size: 14 residues. V dropped 2 bases and J dropped 8; count of bases not matched to a gene: 6. In DNA, the CDR3 is TGTGCCAGCAGTGAACGGCGGGAGTTGGACATTCAGTACTTC. Amino acids: CASSERRELDIQYF.

This sequence joins TRBV29-1 and TRBJ1-1; D perhaps matches TRBD1 (6 bases). The CDR3 length is 14 residues. The germline gives CDR1 SQVTM, CDR2 ANQGSEA. V shed 0 bases and J shed 5 bases, with 13 bases lying between them. The CDR3 region is CSVEDLGARTEAFF. CDR3 nucleotide sequence: TGCAGCGTTGAAGATCTGGGGGCCCGAACTGAAGCTTTCTTT.

The sample holds one count of this clone. The rearrangement uses TRBV5-1 and TRBJ1-1; D possibly corresponds to TRBD1 (6 bases). The CDR3 is made up of 15 amino acids. CDR1 and CDR2 from the germline V gene are SGHRS and YFSETQ. Trimming removed 0 bases from V and 5 bases from J, with 14 bases in between. CDR3 region: CASSLGSQGLTEAFF. CDR3 DNA: TGCGCCAGCAGCTTGGGTTCTCAGGGGCTGACTGAAGCTTTCTTT.

DNA of the CDR3: TGTGCCAGCACCGCACGAGGGGGAGCTAACTATGGCTACACCTTC. It encodes CASTARGGANYGYTF. This chain uses TRBV21-1 with TRBJ1-2; no check of the table's D call, TRBD1, against the DNA was made. TRBV21-1 is a pseudogene. The CDR3 is 15 residues long.

The V call is TRBV19, the J call TRBJ2-3; 9 positions agree with TRBD2. This CDR3 has 18 residues. Germline V gives CDR1 LNHDA, CDR2 SQIVND (reference sequence). V lost 3 bases, J lost 2 bases, and 12 bases stayed unmatched. DNA of the CDR3: TGTGCCAGTAGTATTCTACCCAAGACTAGCGGCTACACAGATACGCAGTATTTT. Protein product: CASSILPKTSGYTDTQYF.

V usage is TRBV6-4 and J usage is TRBJ1-2; D remains ambiguous. Germline-derived CDR1 and CDR2 are MRHNA and SNTAGT. V lost 3 bases, J lost 5 bases, and 10 bases lay in between. The CDR3 has 13 residues. This CDR3 reads CASSESAAYGYTF. The CDR3 bases are TGTGCCAGCAGTGAGTCGGCAGCGTATGGCTACACCTTC.

This clone was counted once. The chain is built from TRBV9 and TRBJ1-1; tentatively, D is TRBD1 (5 bases). Germline V lookup: CDR1 SGDLS, CDR2 YYNGEE. The CDR3 extends over 14 amino acids. With 3 bases removed from V and 1 base from J, the gap between germline ends came to 10 bases. The CDR3 sequence is CASSDRPWNTEAFF. CDR3 DNA sequence: TGTGCCAGCAGCGACAGGCCGTGGAACACTGAAGCTTTCTTT.

J is TRBJ1-5 and V is TRBV5-6, with unresolved D. The CDR3 has 14 residues. Germline V gene sequence: CDR1 SGHDT, CDR2 YYEEEE. V was clipped by 0 bases and J by 0 bases, with 4 bases between them. CDR3 amino acids: CASSLGYSNQPQHF. CDR3 in DNA: TGTGCCAGCAGCTTGGGTTATAGCAATCAGCCCCAGCATTTT. Full variable domain (missing parts from reference TRBV5-6 and TRBJ1-5): DAGVTQSPTHLIKTRGQQVTLRCSPKSGHDTVSWYQQALGQGPQFIFQYYEEEERQRGNFPDRFSGHQFPNYSSELNVNALLLGDSALYLCASSLGYSNQPQHFGDGTRLSIL.

This clone came up a few times. The rearrangement links TRBV10-3 to TRBJ1-6; D unresolved. V gave up 7 bases and J gave up 3 bases, with 10 bases separating them. The CDR3 totals 14 residues. CDR1 ENHRY and CDR2 SYGVKD come from the germline V gene. The CDR3 nucleotides read TGTGCCATCATAGTGATCTTCTATAATTCACCCCTCCACTTT. Its protein is CAIIVIFYNSPLHF.

The rearrangement links TRBV7-2 to TRBJ2-1; D not certain. V gave up 5 bases and J gave up 7 bases, with 9 bases separating them. Germline values: CDR1 SGHTA, CDR2 FQGNSA. This CDR3 is 12 amino acids long. The CDR3 nucleotides are TGTGCCAGCAGCGCAGCGAGGAATGAGCAGTTCTTC. Protein product: CASSAARNEQFF. Full variable domain (missing parts from reference TRBV7-2 and TRBJ2-1): GAGVSQSPSNKVTEKGKDVELRCDPISGHTALYWYRQSLGQGLEFLIYFQGNSAPDKSGLPSDRFSAERTGGSVSTLTIQRTQQEDSAVYLCASSAARNEQFFGPGTRLTVL.

The chain has TRBV25-1 and TRBJ1-1; D call uncertain. The V end lost 5 bases, the J end lost 9 bases, and 10 bases lay between the germline ends. Germline CDR1 reads MGHDK; CDR2 reads SYGVNS. This CDR3 has 11 residues. CDR3 sequence (DNA): TGTGCCAGCAGTTCGGGGAGGAAAGCTTTCTTT. Translated: CASSSGRKAFF.

The genes are TRBV5-1 and TRBJ1-2; TRBD1 is a possible D gene (5 bases). CDR1 is SGHRS, CDR2 YFSETQ, per germline. The CDR3 covers 15 residues. The ends were cut back, 0 bases at V and 4 bases at J, with 13 bases in the middle. The CDR3 is CASSLGAGPIYGYTF. In DNA, the CDR3 is TGCGCCAGCAGCTTGGGGGCAGGGCCTATCTATGGCTACACCTTC. Full variable domain (outside the CDR3, taken from reference TRBV5-1 and TRBJ1-2): KAGVTQTPRYLIKTRGQQVTLSCSPISGHRSVSWYQQTPGQGLQFLFEYFSETQRNKGNFPGRFSGRQFSNSRSEMNVSTLELGDSALYLCASSLGAGPIYGYTFGSGTRLTVV.

This clone has only a few counts. The genes are TRBV4-3 and TRBJ1-1; the match to TRBD1 covers 7 bases. J gave up 1 base and V 0 bases, and 5 bases lay outside the gene matches. The CDR3 has 16 residues. Germline CDR1 is LGHNA and CDR2 is YSLEER. The CDR3 nucleotides read TGCGCCAGCAGCCAAGATGTTCCAGGGGGGAACACTGAAGCTTTCTTT. Amino acids: CASSQDVPGGNTEAFF.

The chain recombines TRBV2 with TRBJ1-4, with 7 bases identical to TRBD1. With V trimmed by 7 bases and J by 4 bases, 6 bases remained unmatched. The V gene's germline CDR1 is SNHLY and CDR2 FYNNEI. This CDR3 has 14 residues. The CDR3 DNA sequence: TGTGCCAGCAATACAGGGGCTGATAATGAAAAACTGTTTTTT. This translates into CASNTGADNEKLFF.

The V call is TRBV9, the J call TRBJ2-2, with no clear D. There are 13 residues in the CDR3. In germline, CDR1 is SGDLS, CDR2 YYNGEE. Trimming stripped 4 bases from V and 6 bases from J, with 10 bases between. The CDR3 sequence is CASSPTAAGELFF. CDR3 sequence (DNA): TGTGCCAGCAGCCCGACTGCGGCCGGGGAGCTGTTTTTT.

The gene calls are TRBV5-1 and TRBJ2-2, with D possibly TRBD2 on 7 matching bases. Germline CDR1 SGHRS, CDR2 YFSETQ. CDR3 length: 15 amino acids. The V end was cut by 4 bases, the J end by 6 bases, with 16 bases between. The CDR3, as DNA: TGCGCCAGCAGCCCTAGCGGAGGGGGACCCGGGGAGCTGTTTTTT. This gives the protein CASSPSGGGPGELFF.

This chain uses TRBV6-1 with TRBJ2-3; 10 positions agree with TRBD1. The V gene end was trimmed by 6 bases and the J gene end by 4 bases; junction bases not matched to a gene: 7. CDR3 length equals 15 residues. Germline CDR1 and CDR2: MNHNS and SASEGT. The CDR3 region is CASSTRDRGADTQYF. The CDR3 DNA follows: TGTGCCAGCAGCACCCGGGACAGGGGCGCAGATACGCAGTATTTT.

This clone came up a few times. This rearrangement joins TRBV7-2 to TRBJ2-3; possible D gene TRBD2, 6 bases. V lost 10 bases, J lost 3 bases, and 17 bases lay in between. Per the germline V gene, CDR1 is SGHTA and CDR2 is FQGNSA. The CDR3 is made up of 14 amino acids. CDR3 nucleotide sequence: TGTGCCACCGGGGGAAGGGGCGAGACAGATACGCAGTATTTT. It yields the protein CATGGRGETDTQYF.

This chain uses TRBV19 with TRBJ1-5, with 7 bases fitting TRBD1. CDR3 size: 14 residues. Per the germline V gene, CDR1 is LNHDA and CDR2 is SQIVND (reference sequence). Trimming at V came to 7 bases and at J to 6 bases, leaving 9 bases not matched to a gene. The CDR3, as DNA: TGTGCCAGTATTAACAGGGGTGAGCCTCAGCCCCAGCATTTT. Translation: CASINRGEPQPQHF.

The rearrangement uses TRBV2 and TRBJ2-7; a weak D match, TRBD1 (7 bases). Per germline, CDR1 SNHLY and CDR2 FYNNEI. V was cut by 4 bases and J by 1 base, with 17 bases left in between. This CDR3 is 16 amino acids long. This CDR3 is CASSAQQGGPSYEQYF. The CDR3 DNA reads as TGTGCCAGCAGTGCCCAGCAGGGGGGCCCGTCCTACGAGCAGTACTTC.

This clone appeared a single time. The chain combines TRBV10-2 with TRBJ2-7; TRBD2 matches 8 bases. The J segment lost 2 bases and the V segment lost 8 bases, leaving 2 bases of the junction unmatched. Germline CDR1 and CDR2: WSHSY and SAAADI. The CDR3 totals 12 residues. In DNA, the CDR3 is TGCGCCAGCGGGACTAGTCCCTACGAGCAGTACTTC. Protein product: CASGTSPYEQYF.